A selection of T cell receptor beta chains follows, all from one sample in a study of shared clonotypes between healthy human individuals. Sequencing used immunoSEQ multiplex PCR; TCRdb keeps in-frame clones, though not all of them. The data hold roughly 590,000 clones, with nearly 97% observed a single time. The sample consisted of naive CD8+ T cells sorted from blood. The receptors derive from a woman aged 25 to 39 in good health. The CDR3 runs from the conserved cysteine through the conserved F or W. The order of the fields is V gene, J gene, D gene, clone size, CDR3 DNA, CDR3 protein. D genes are given only for firm matches. Clone size is given for some rows only: seen once, a few or many times, or a class if the clone is expanded.

v_call: TRBV29-1
j_call: TRBJ1-2
d_call: TRBD1
clone_size: -
cdr3_nt: TGCAGCGTTGAAGATCTCCAGGGGGCAGGCTACACCTTC
cdr3_aa: CSVEDLQGAGYTF

v_call: TRBV5-1
j_call: TRBJ2-2
d_call: -
clone_size: -
cdr3_nt: TGCGCCAGCAGCTTGGTCCACTCCTTAGCGGTCGAAGCCGGGGAGCTGTTTTTT
cdr3_aa: CASSLVHSLAVEAGELFF

v_call: TRBV29-1
j_call: TRBJ2-1
d_call: -
clone_size: -
cdr3_nt: TGCAGCGTTGAAGATCCCTGGGGCAATGAGCAGTTCTTC
cdr3_aa: CSVEDPWGNEQFF

v_call: TRBV4-1
j_call: TRBJ2-7
d_call: -
clone_size: once
cdr3_nt: TGCGCCAGCAGCCAAGACGGGACTTACTCCTACGAGCAGTACTTC
cdr3_aa: CASSQDGTYSYEQYF

v_call: TRBV7-9
j_call: TRBJ1-3
d_call: -
clone_size: -
cdr3_nt: TGTGCTACCTTAGAACGGGGTGGAAACACCATATATTTT
cdr3_aa: CATLERGGNTIYF

v_call: TRBV4-1
j_call: TRBJ1-1
d_call: -
clone_size: -
cdr3_nt: TGCGCCAGCAGCTACCGGGGCGAGAACACTGAAGCTTTCTTT
cdr3_aa: CASSYRGENTEAFF

v_call: TRBV30
j_call: TRBJ2-3
d_call: TRBD2
clone_size: -
cdr3_nt: TGTGCCTGGAGTTTAGCGGGAAGCACAGATACGCAGTATTTT
cdr3_aa: CAWSLAGSTDTQYF

v_call: TRBV30
j_call: TRBJ2-1
d_call: -
clone_size: -
cdr3_nt: TGTGCCTGGAGATCGACCGGGACACCGCAGTTCTTC
cdr3_aa: CAWRSTGTPQFF

v_call: TRBV11-3
j_call: TRBJ1-1
d_call: -
clone_size: -
cdr3_nt: TGTGCCAGCAGCCCCCTTCCCAACACTGAAGCTTTCTTT
cdr3_aa: CASSPLPNTEAFF

v_call: TRBV7-8
j_call: TRBJ2-1
d_call: TRBD2
clone_size: -
cdr3_nt: TGTGCCAGCAGCCAAGGGAGAATTCGACCGGGAGGGCCGGGATACAATGAGCAGTTCTTC
cdr3_aa: CASSQGRIRPGGPGYNEQFF

v_call: TRBV5-1
j_call: TRBJ2-3
d_call: TRBD2
clone_size: -
cdr3_nt: TGCGCCAGCAGCTTGGACGGGAGGGACCTCACAGATACGCAGTATTTT
cdr3_aa: CASSLDGRDLTDTQYF

v_call: TRBV27
j_call: TRBJ2-1
d_call: TRBD2
clone_size: -
cdr3_nt: TGTGCCAGCAGCCCGGGACTAGCGGGACTTTACAATGAGCAGTTCTTC
cdr3_aa: CASSPGLAGLYNEQFF

v_call: TRBV6-5
j_call: TRBJ2-1
d_call: -
clone_size: once
cdr3_nt: TGTGCCAGCAGTTTGGACTGGCAGGGTGAGCAGTTCTTC
cdr3_aa: CASSLDWQGEQFF

v_call: TRBV15
j_call: TRBJ2-1
d_call: TRBD2
clone_size: -
cdr3_nt: TGTGCCACCAGCAATAGCGGGAACTCATACAATGAGCAGTTCTTC
cdr3_aa: CATSNSGNSYNEQFF

v_call: TRBV18
j_call: TRBJ2-6
d_call: -
clone_size: -
cdr3_nt: TGTGCCAGCTCACCTTCGGGTCCCGGGGCCAACGTCCTGACTTTC
cdr3_aa: CASSPSGPGANVLTF

v_call: TRBV29-1
j_call: TRBJ2-7
d_call: -
clone_size: -
cdr3_nt: TGCAGCGTTGCGGCCAGCGGGCTATCCTACGAGCAGTACTTC
cdr3_aa: CSVAASGLSYEQYF

v_call: TRBV7-8
j_call: TRBJ2-7
d_call: -
clone_size: -
cdr3_nt: TGTGCCAGCAGCCCCCTTCACGGGAGTCCCTACGAGCAGTACTTC
cdr3_aa: CASSPLHGSPYEQYF

v_call: TRBV27
j_call: TRBJ2-1
d_call: -
clone_size: -
cdr3_nt: TGTGCCAGCACAAATTCCTACAATGAGCAGTTCTTC
cdr3_aa: CASTNSYNEQFF

v_call: TRBV19
j_call: TRBJ2-3
d_call: TRBD2
clone_size: -
cdr3_nt: TGTGCCAGTAGCAAACTAGCGGCTAGCACAGATACGCAGTATTTT
cdr3_aa: CASSKLAASTDTQYF

v_call: TRBV27
j_call: TRBJ2-7
d_call: TRBD1
clone_size: -
cdr3_nt: TGTGCCACACGACACAGGGGTAGCTACGAGCAGTACTTC
cdr3_aa: CATRHRGSYEQYF

v_call: TRBV5-1
j_call: TRBJ2-7
d_call: TRBD2
clone_size: -
cdr3_nt: TGCGCCAGCAGCATCGAGCCGGGACTAGCGGGAGGGTCCTACGAGCAGTACTTC
cdr3_aa: CASSIEPGLAGGSYEQYF

v_call: TRBV4-1
j_call: TRBJ2-1
d_call: TRBD1
clone_size: -
cdr3_nt: TGCGCCAGCAGCCAAGAATCCGGGACAGGGGGCGAGGAGCAGTTCTTC
cdr3_aa: CASSQESGTGGEEQFF